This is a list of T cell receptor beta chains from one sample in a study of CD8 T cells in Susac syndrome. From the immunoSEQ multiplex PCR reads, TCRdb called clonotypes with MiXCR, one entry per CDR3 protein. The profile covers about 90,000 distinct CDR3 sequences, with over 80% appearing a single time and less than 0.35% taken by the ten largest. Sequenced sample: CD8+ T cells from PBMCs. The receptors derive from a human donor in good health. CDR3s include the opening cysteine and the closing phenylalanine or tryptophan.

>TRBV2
CASRTNSGGASNEQFF
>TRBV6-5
CASSLAGQGSPLKWNTEAFF
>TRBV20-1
CSARITGGAAEAFF
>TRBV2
CASSETLTIPGETQYF
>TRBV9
CASSVVWGTEAFF
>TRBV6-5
CASSDLNRAEAFF
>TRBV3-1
CASSQGSGALSSYNEQFF
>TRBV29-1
CSVETGNNEQFF
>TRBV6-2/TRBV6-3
CASSYGQGVRAFF
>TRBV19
CASSRQENTEAFF
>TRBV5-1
CASSQGVGSWDTEAFF
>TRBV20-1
CSASDNSPLHF
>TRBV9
CASSLGESTEAFF
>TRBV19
CASSIVLRAVDGYTF
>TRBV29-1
CSVDVPGLAGGWTGELFF
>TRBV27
CASSLEGARETQYF
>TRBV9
CASSVEDYPYEQYF
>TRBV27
CASSFDSSYEQYF
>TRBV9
CASSLAGGSYEQYF
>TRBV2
CASGTYNEQFF
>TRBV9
CASSVDDRSYEQYF
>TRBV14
CASSHTDTGEKLFF
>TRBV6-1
CASSSYARANTEAFF
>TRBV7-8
CASSLGAGGPLETQYF
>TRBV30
CAWRFGGVVTGELFF
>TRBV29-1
CSVDGLSERGSTEAFF
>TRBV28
CASSFARYEQYF
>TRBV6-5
CASSDSSFETQYF